This paragraph covers one T cell receptor (beta chain) sequence. There is no known antigen for this receptor. Per-base quality was not reported, and no clone a single base away is much larger than it. High-throughput TCR beta sequencing profiled peripheral blood CD8+ and CD4+ T cells from healthy donors, Susac syndrome patients and multiple sclerosis patients. The multiple sclerosis controls were treatment-naive patients who had stable or active relapsing-remitting disease and met the revised McDonald criteria. Bulk CD8+ and CD4+ T cells were purified by magnetic negative isolation, whereas CD8+ TEMRA cells were enriched by FACS. Blood was collected in EDTA tubes and processed within 24 hours, with PBMCs isolated through density gradient centrifugation. PBMCs destined for TCR sequencing were cryopreserved in liquid nitrogen and later thawed in a 37 °C water bath. A purity of at least 90% was achieved for sorted or isolated CD4+, CD8+ and CD8+ TEMRA cells.

The data are from a study of CD8 T cells in Susac syndrome (dated by TCRdb to about 2019). Concerning the study at large: Repertoire sequencing was used to test whether CD8+ T cell activation and differentiation in Susac syndrome was antigen driven. The clonality of the CD8+ T cell repertoire was compared across some eleven healthy donors, about 14 Susac syndrome patients and around 15 multiple sclerosis patients.

Results the study describes overall, beyond this receptor: The study acknowledged that relatively few individuals were included in the TCR sequencing and HLA analysis.

Including cysteine and phenylalanine, the CDR3 has 13 amino acids. Only the CDR3 portion is preserved as DNA: 39 bases, with reading frame beginning at the first base. The germline V gene (reference sequence) specifies SEHNR as CDR1 and FQNEAQ as CDR2. Between the V and J ends, shortened by 1 base and 6 bases respectively, the junction contains 9 bases. RNA was extracted with the RNeasy kit and roughly 0.45 to 1 ug was reverse transcribed using random hexamers. TCR beta CDR3 regions were amplified with the immunoSEQ multiplex PCR assay covering 54 Vbeta and 13 Jbeta segments. PCR amplification bias was corrected by using a synthetic template baseline for primer optimization and computational correction. Regarding the original processing steps: Reads were annotated to V, D and J genes per IMGT and analyzed with immunoSEQ Analyzer, keeping only productive sequences. To calculate clonality, Shannon entropy was normalized by log2 of the number of productive unique sequences and then subtracted from one. For each patient and control, public and private clones were evaluated among the 100 most prevalent clones. Clones were defined as Susac-specific if absent from the healthy and MS cohorts, from around 1,000 published viral clones and from other ImmuneACCESS disease sequences. TCRdb reworked the public reads: Q25 trimming with fastp, MiXCR clone assembly, productive beta chains retained. Merged by CDR3 protein, the rows form single entries marked with the most common genes and DNA. The V and J calls here are based on TCRdb, not the publication. This sample holds under 550,000 distinct CDR3 sequences; approximately 85% were observed only once. The ten largest account for 0.09% to 0.15% of the sample.

The sample was CD8+ T cells from PBMCs. This sequence uses TRBV7-9 and TRBJ1-1; the D gene remains uncertain. This TCR derives from a human donor with multiple sclerosis. The CDR3 region reads CASSLGGHPEAFF. The nucleotide sequence reads as follows: TGTGCCAGCAGCTTAGGTGGTCATCCTGAAGCTTTCTTT.